This T cell receptor beta chain derives from a study of T cell repertoires in cytomegalovirus infection. Study-level background: Indications came from public TCR beta signatures; they pointed to CMV infection and to a matching HLA type.

A note on this clonotype: Its antigen is undetermined.

Study results and caveats: HLA-C-restricted CMV clonotypes gave the most frequent clonotype in two of eight donors. The cumulative frequency of public TCR beta families identified carriers of CMV plus the relevant HLA.

TCRdb re-called the reads through MiXCR, storing one row per CDR3 protein. The sample consists of about 490,000 distinct CDR3 sequences, more than 15% of them appearing once. The CDR3 contains 13 residues. CDR1 and CDR2 from the germline V gene are SQVTM and ANQGSEA. V gave up 3 bases and J gave up 6 bases; unmatched junction bases: 8. Sequenced: CD8+ T cells from PBMCs. The rearrangement joins TRBV29-1 to TRBJ2-7; 7 bases are shared with TRBD2. The clonotype was recovered from a human donor in good health (CMV status not recorded). Some clones in this sample may be carry-over from other donors' samples. CDR3 in amino acids: CSVDMGGGSEQYF. The DNA of the CDR3 is TGCAGCGTTGACATGGGGGGGGGTTCCGAGCAGTACTTC.